One sample yielded the 27 T cell receptor beta chains listed below, sequenced in a study of T-cell memory formation after mild COVID-19. TCRdb ran MiXCR on the 5' RACE reads and lists one entry per CDR3 protein. Here the sample spans roughly 86,000 distinct CDR3 sequences, around 16% being singletons. The source material was PBMCs or a T cell subset sorted from them (not recorded which). These receptors originate from a man younger than 30 who had mild COVID-19 (a few samples of this study predate the infection). Cell type and time point are not known.

The sample holds many counts of this clonotype. V is TRBV7-3 and J is TRBJ2-1, with D perhaps TRBD2 (5 bases). Germline V lookup: CDR1 SGHTA, CDR2 FQGTGA. The CDR3 has 14 amino acids. V lost 2 bases and J lost 2, with 7 bases in between. The CDR3 sequence is CASSLSGTYNEQFF. The CDR3 bases are TGTGCCAGCAGCTTATCGGGGACCTACAATGAGCAGTTCTTC.

The chain has TRBV27 and TRBJ2-3, with TRBD2 as a possible D gene (6 bases). CDR1 and CDR2 from the germline V gene are MNHEY and SMNVEV (reference sequence). Trimming left V 7 bases short and J 2 bases short, with 10 bases between. The CDR3 is 13 residues long. Written as DNA, the CDR3 is TGTGCCAGCAAGGAGGGTATCACAGATACGCAGTATTTT. Translating gives CASKEGITDTQYF.

Only a few counts were recorded for this clonotype. The chain couples TRBV27 to TRBJ1-6, with unresolved D. From germline, CDR1 is MNHEY and CDR2 SMNVEV (reference sequence). The CDR3 length is 14 residues. Trimming stripped 5 bases from V and 10 bases from J, with 15 bases between. DNA for the CDR3: TGTGCCAGCAGTCCTATATCCCCACGATCACCCCTCCACTTT. This codes for CASSPISPRSPLHF.

This rearrangement joins TRBV6-6 to TRBJ1-4; no clear D gene. The V end lost 2 bases, the J end lost 12 bases, and 16 bases lay between the germline ends. CDR1 and CDR2 (germline): MNHNY, SVGAGI (reference sequence). The CDR3 runs 14 residues. As DNA, the CDR3 is TGTGCCAGCAGTTACGCGTTGGCAGGAGAAGAACTGTTTTTT. The encoded protein is CASSYALAGEELFF.

The chain couples TRBV7-9 to TRBJ2-7; the match to TRBD1 covers 8 bases. J lost 4 bases, V lost 3 bases, and 5 bases had no gene match. Germline assignment: CDR1 SEHNR and CDR2 FQNEAQ (reference sequence). The CDR3 runs to 14 residues. The CDR3 loop is CASSFVRGQYEQYF. CDR3 nucleotides: TGTGCCAGCAGCTTCGTCAGGGGGCAGTACGAGCAGTACTTC.

This clonotype was found a few times. V is TRBV6-1 and J is TRBJ2-1, with D maybe TRBD2 (5 bases). V lost 9 bases, J lost 0 bases, and 12 bases lay in between. The CDR3 totals 14 residues. Per germline, CDR1 MNHNS and CDR2 SASEGT. As DNA, the CDR3 is TGTGCCAGTCTGTCCGGGGACTCCTACAATGAGCAGTTCTTC. Its protein product is CASLSGDSYNEQFF.

The chain joins TRBV12-3 or TRBV12-4 to TRBJ2-1; D is undetermined. V lost 4 bases, J lost 8 bases, and 12 bases lay in between. The CDR3 contains 13 residues. The DNA of the CDR3 is TGTGCCAGCAGTTCGAAACTGATGGATGAGCAGTTCTTC. Translating it yields CASSSKLMDEQFF.

This chain uses TRBV6-5 with TRBJ2-2, with 8 bases matching TRBD2. The CDR3 loop spans 16 amino acids. Germline CDR1 reads MNHEY; CDR2 reads SVGAGI. J lost 8 bases, V lost 2 bases, and 10 bases had no gene match. The CDR3 sequence is CASSYRGGPFEGELFF. In DNA form, the CDR3 reads TGTGCCAGCAGTTACCGGGGGGGCCCTTTCGAGGGGGAGCTGTTTTTT.

This clonotype was found a few times. This sequence joins TRBV4-3 and TRBJ2-2, with a possible D match to TRBD2 (5 bases). Looked up from germline, CDR1 is LGHNA and CDR2 is YSLEER. The CDR3 is 15 residues long. Trimming pared 1 base from V and 4 bases from J, leaving 10 bases between. CDR3 nucleotide sequence: TGCGCCAGCAGCCAAGGGGTGAGCGGCACCGGGGAGCTGTTTTTT. Amino acids: CASSQGVSGTGELFF.

This clonotype was detected only a few times. The rearrangement uses TRBV21-1 and TRBJ2-6; TRBD1, the table's D call, lacks a check against the DNA. TRBV21-1 is shown as a pseudogene. This CDR3 is built from 23 residues. CDR3 coding DNA: TGTGCCAGCAGCAAATCCCCCGGGACAGTTCCTCCAGTCGGTGGCTCTGGGGCCAACGTCCTGACTTTC. Its protein product is CASSKSPGTVPPVGGSGANVLTF.

This chain uses TRBV7-9 with TRBJ1-1; D unclear. Germline-derived CDR1 and CDR2 are SEHNR and FQNEAQ (reference sequence). The germline V and J ends were trimmed by 5 bases and 2 bases, with 6 bases remaining between them. The CDR3 runs 12 residues. CDR3 protein: CASSQVNTEAFF. As DNA, the CDR3 is TGTGCCAGCAGCCAGGTAAACACTGAAGCTTTCTTT.

Here the CDR3 DNA reads TGTGCCAGCAGCTTAGTTATCGGGGGGTTTTTCAATCAGCCCCAGCATTTT. Residues: CASSLVIGGFFNQPQHF. The chain recombines TRBV7-9 with TRBJ1-5; D might be TRBD1 (5 bases). V was clipped by 1 base and J by 3 bases, with 16 bases between them. CDR1 and CDR2 (germline): SEHNR, FQNEAQ (reference sequence). This CDR3 has 17 residues.

This clonotype turned up a few times. This chain links TRBV29-1 with TRBJ1-2, with no clear D. The CDR3 consists of 14 residues. Trimming pared 0 bases from V and 2 bases from J, leaving 10 bases between. From germline, CDR1 is SQVTM and CDR2 ANQGSEA. The CDR3 DNA sequence: TGCAGCGTTGAAGATCGAGGCGGGAACTATGGCTACACCTTC. Translation gives CSVEDRGGNYGYTF.

This clonotype was seen a handful of times. This sequence joins TRBV6-2 or TRBV6-3 and TRBJ1-3; D is perhaps TRBD1 (5 bases). Looked up from germline, CDR1 is MNHEY and CDR2 is SVGEGT. V was pared by 0 bases and J by 0 bases, with 12 bases between. CDR3 length equals 17 residues. In nucleotides, the CDR3 is TGTGCCAGCAGTTACTCGACGGTTGGGGGCTCTGGAAACACCATATATTTT. Translating it yields CASSYSTVGGSGNTIYF.

The chain couples TRBV6-2 or TRBV6-3 to TRBJ1-5, with unresolved D. This CDR3 spans 14 amino acids. CDR1 MNHEY and CDR2 SVGEGT come from the germline V gene. V was shortened by 2 bases and J by 7 bases, with 12 bases between the two germline ends. The CDR3 coding sequence is TGTGCCAGCAGTTACGAGGGTACGCGGCAGCCCCAGCATTTT. Translating gives CASSYEGTRQPQHF.

Only a few counts were recorded for this clonotype. The CDR3 reads CATSWELGSGNTIYF. The CDR3, as DNA: TGTGCCACCAGCTGGGAACTGGGCAGCGGAAACACCATATATTTT. The rearrangement joins TRBV15 to TRBJ1-3; D is unclear. The germline V gene has CDR1 LNHNV and CDR2 YYDKDF (reference sequence). V lost 5 bases and J 4 bases, leaving 15 bases between the germline ends. The CDR3 totals 15 residues.

The CDR3: CASSYGGPWETQYF. DNA of the CDR3: TGTGCCAGCAGCTACGGGGGCCCGTGGGAGACCCAGTACTTC. The chain combines TRBV7-9 with TRBJ2-5; D is tentatively TRBD1 or TRBD2 (6 bases each). The germline V gene encodes CDR1 SEHNR and CDR2 FQNEAQ (reference sequence). The CDR3 is 14 amino acids. Trimming pared 4 bases from V and 5 bases from J, leaving 14 bases between.

There are a few counts of this clonotype. V usage is TRBV9 and J usage is TRBJ2-3; TRBD2 might be the D (6 bases). Germline CDR1 is SGDLS and CDR2 is YYNGEE. CDR3 size: 18 residues. V gave up 2 bases and J gave up 4 bases, with 23 bases separating them. CDR3 protein: CASSVATNTPRGADTQYF. CDR3 DNA: TGTGCCAGCAGCGTGGCTACCAACACCCCGCGGGGCGCAGATACGCAGTATTTT.

The genes are TRBV11-2 and TRBJ1-2, with a weak D call TRBD1 (5 bases). Trimming removed 6 bases from V and 5 bases from J, with 13 bases in between. Germline assignment: CDR1 SGHAT and CDR2 FQNNGV. The CDR3 consists of 13 residues. The CDR3 sequence: CASSRDEGYGYTF. The DNA of the CDR3 is TGTGCCAGCAGTCGGGACGAGGGGTATGGCTACACCTTC.

The chain is built from TRBV4-1 and TRBJ2-3; the D call may be TRBD1 or TRBD2 (6 bases each). V lost 4 bases and J 1 base, leaving 18 bases between the germline ends. CDR1 is MGHRA and CDR2 is YSYEKL in the germline V gene. CDR3 length equals 17 residues. The CDR3 DNA follows: TGCGCCAGCAGCCCGCAGGGAGGAGGGGGAGGCACAGATACGCAGTATTTT. It specifies CASSPQGGGGGTDTQYF.

The chain couples TRBV2 to TRBJ2-1; 11 bases are a match to TRBD2. Germline V gene data show CDR1 as SNHLY and CDR2 as FYNNEI. The CDR3 loop spans 15 amino acids. J lost 4 bases, V lost 8 bases, and 7 bases had no gene match. CDR3 nucleotides: TGTGCCAGCGATTTAGCGGGGGGGGCTTACAATGAGCAGTTCTTC. Protein: CASDLAGGAYNEQFF.

This clonotype has only a few counts. This rearrangement joins TRBV18 to TRBJ1-1; TRBD1 is a possible D gene (5 bases). The germline V and J ends were trimmed by 0 bases and 4 bases, with 15 bases remaining between them. The CDR3 is 16 residues long. Germline CDR1 reads KGHSH; CDR2 reads LQKENI. CDR3 sequence reads: CASSPPRGEISTEAFF. The CDR3 DNA is TGTGCCAGCTCACCACCTAGGGGCGAGATTAGCACTGAAGCTTTCTTT.

The J gene is TRBJ1-5, the V gene TRBV29-1, with a tentative D call TRBD1 (5 bases). Per germline, CDR1 SQVTM and CDR2 ANQGSEA. With 6 bases removed from V and 4 bases from J, the gap between germline ends came to 16 bases. The CDR3 covers 14 residues. The CDR3 DNA follows: TGCAGCGTGCGGGACCTCGGAGGGAATCAGCCCCAGCATTTT. It yields the protein CSVRDLGGNQPQHF.

This clonotype showed up just a few times. This rearrangement joins TRBV7-8 to TRBJ1-4; D is possibly TRBD1 (6 bases). This CDR3 comprises 15 residues. Germline V gene sequence: CDR1 SGHVS, CDR2 FQNEAQ. Trimming pared 1 base from V and 8 bases from J, leaving 14 bases between. The chain's CDR3 is CASSLEGGRGEKLFF. CDR3 coding DNA: TGTGCCAGCAGCTTAGAGGGGGGCCGCGGGGAAAAACTGTTTTTT. The variable domain in full, with the rest retrieved from reference TRBV7-8 and TRBJ1-4, is GAGVSQSPRYKVAKRGQDVALRCDPISGHVSLFWYQQALGQGPEFLTYFQNEAQLDKSGLPSDRFFAERPEGSVSTLKIQRTQQEDSAVYLCASSLEGGRGEKLFFGSGTQLSVL.

V usage is TRBV12-3 or TRBV12-4 and J usage is TRBJ1-1; no reliable D call. V was cut by 6 bases and J by 1 base, with 12 bases left in between. The CDR3 loop spans 14 amino acids. The CDR3 DNA is TGTGCCAGCAGGAGGGAACAGCCGAACACTGAAGCTTTCTTT. Translation gives CASRREQPNTEAFF.

The chain employs TRBV10-3 and TRBJ2-3, with TRBD1 matching over 10 bases. The CDR3 consists of 12 residues. Germline V lookup: CDR1 ENHRY, CDR2 SYGVKD. Losses at the gene ends were 8 bases for V and 9 bases for J; bases not matched to a gene: 5. CDR3 DNA sequence: TGTGCCATCCGCCTGACAGGGGGCACGCAGTATTTT. It is translated as CAIRLTGGTQYF.

V and J are TRBV20-1 and TRBJ1-5; weak D call: TRBD1 (5 bases). CDR1 is DFQATT, CDR2 SNEGSKA, per germline (reference sequence). V was shortened by 5 bases and J by 0 bases, with 17 bases between the two germline ends. The CDR3 loop spans 16 amino acids. The CDR3 loop reads CSAADPGTDSNQPQHF. The CDR3 coding sequence is TGCAGTGCTGCAGATCCCGGGACGGATAGCAATCAGCCCCAGCATTTT.